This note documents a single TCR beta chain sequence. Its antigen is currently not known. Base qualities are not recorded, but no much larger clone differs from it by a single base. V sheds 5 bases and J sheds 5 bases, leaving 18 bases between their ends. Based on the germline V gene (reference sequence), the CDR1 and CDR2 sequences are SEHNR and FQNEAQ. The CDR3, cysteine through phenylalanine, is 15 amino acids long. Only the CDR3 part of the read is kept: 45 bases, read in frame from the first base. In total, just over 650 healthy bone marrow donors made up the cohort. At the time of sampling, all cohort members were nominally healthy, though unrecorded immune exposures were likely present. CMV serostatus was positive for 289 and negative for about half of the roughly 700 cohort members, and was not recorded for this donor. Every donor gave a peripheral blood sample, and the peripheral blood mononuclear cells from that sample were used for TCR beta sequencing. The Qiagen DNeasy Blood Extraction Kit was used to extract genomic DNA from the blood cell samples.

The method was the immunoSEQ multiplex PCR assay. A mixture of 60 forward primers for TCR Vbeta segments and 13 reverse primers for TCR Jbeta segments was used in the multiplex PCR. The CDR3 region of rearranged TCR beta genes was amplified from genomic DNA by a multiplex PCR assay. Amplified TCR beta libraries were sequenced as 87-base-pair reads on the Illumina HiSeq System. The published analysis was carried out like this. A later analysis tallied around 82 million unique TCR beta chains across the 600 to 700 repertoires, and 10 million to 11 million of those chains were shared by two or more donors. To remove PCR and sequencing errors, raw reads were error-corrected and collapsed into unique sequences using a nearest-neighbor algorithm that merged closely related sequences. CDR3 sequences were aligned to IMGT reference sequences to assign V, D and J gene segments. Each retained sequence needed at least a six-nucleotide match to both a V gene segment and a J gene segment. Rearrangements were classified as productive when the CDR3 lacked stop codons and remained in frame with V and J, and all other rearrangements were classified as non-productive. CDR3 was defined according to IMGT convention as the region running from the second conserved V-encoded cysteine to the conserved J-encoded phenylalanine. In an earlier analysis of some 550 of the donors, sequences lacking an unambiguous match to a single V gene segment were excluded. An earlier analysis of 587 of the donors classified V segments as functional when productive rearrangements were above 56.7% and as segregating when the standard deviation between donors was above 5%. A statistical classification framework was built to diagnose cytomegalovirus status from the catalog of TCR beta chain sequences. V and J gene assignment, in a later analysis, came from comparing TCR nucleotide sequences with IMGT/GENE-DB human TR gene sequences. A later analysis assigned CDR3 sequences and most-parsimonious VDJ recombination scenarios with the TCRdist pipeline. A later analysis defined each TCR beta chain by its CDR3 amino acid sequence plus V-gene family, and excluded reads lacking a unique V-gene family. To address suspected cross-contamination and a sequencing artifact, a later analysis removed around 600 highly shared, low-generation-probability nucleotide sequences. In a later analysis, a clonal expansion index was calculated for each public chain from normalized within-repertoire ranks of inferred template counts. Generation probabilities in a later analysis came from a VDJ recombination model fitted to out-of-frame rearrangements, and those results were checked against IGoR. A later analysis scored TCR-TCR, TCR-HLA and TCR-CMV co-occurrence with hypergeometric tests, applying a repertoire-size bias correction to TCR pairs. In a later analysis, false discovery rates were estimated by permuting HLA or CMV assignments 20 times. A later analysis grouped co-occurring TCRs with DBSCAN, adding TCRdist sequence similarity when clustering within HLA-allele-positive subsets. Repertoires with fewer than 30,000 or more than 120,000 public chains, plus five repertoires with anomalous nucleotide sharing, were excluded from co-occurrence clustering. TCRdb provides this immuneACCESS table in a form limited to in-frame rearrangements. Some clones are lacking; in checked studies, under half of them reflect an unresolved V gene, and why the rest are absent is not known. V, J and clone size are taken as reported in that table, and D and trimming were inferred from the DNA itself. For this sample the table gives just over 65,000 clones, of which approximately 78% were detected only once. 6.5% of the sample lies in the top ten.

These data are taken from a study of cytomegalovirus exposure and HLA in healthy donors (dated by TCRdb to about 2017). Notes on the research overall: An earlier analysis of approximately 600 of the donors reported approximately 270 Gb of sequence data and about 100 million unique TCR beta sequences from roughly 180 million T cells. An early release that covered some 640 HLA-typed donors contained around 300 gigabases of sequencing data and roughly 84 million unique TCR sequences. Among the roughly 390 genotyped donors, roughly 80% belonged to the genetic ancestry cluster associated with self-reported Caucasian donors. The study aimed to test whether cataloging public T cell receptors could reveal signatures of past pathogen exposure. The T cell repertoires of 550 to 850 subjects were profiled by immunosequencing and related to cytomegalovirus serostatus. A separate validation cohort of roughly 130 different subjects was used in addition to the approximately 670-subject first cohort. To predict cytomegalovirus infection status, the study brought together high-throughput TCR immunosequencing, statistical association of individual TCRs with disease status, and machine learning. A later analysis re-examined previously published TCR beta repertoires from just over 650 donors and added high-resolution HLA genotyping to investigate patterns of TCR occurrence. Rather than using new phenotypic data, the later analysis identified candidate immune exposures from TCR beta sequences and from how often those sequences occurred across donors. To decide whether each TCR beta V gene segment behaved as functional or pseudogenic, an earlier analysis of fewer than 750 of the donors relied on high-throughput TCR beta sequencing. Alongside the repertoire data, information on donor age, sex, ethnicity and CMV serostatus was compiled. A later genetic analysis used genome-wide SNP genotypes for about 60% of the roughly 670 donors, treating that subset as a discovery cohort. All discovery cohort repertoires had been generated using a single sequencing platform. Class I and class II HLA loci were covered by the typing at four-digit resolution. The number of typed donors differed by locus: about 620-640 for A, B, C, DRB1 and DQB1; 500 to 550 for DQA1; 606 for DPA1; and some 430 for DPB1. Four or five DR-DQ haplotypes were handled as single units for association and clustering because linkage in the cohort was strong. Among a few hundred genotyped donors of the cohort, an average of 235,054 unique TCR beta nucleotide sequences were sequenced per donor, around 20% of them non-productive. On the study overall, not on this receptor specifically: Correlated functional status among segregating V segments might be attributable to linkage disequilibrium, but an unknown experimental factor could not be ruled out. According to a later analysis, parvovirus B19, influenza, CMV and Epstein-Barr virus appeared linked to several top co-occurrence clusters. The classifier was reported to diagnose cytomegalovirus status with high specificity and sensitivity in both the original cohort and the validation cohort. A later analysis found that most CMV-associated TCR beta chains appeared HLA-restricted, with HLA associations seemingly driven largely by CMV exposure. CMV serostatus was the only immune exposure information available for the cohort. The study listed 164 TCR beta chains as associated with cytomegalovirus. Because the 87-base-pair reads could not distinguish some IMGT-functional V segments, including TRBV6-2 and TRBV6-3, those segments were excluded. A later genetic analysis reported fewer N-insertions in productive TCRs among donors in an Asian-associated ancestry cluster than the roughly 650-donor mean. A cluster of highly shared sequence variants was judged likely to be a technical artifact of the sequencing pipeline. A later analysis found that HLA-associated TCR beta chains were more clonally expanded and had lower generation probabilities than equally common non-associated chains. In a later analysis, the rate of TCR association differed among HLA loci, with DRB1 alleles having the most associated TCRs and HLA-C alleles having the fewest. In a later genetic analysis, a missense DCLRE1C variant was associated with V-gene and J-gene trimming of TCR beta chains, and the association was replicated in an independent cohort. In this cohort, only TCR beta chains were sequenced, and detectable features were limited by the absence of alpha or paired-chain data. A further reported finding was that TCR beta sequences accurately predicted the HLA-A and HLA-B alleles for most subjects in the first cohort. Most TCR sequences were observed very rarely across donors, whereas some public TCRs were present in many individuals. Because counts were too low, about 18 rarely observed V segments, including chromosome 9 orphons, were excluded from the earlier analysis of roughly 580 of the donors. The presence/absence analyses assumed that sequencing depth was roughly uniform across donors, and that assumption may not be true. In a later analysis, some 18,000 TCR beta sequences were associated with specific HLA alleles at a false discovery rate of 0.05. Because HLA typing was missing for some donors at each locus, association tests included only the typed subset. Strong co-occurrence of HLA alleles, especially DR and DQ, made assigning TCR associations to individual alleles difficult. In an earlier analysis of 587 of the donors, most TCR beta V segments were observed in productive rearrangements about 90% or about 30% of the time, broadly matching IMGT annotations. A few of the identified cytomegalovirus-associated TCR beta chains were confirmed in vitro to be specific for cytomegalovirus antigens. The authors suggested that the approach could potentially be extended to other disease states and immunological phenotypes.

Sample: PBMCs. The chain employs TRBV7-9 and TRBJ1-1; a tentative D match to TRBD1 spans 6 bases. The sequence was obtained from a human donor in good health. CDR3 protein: CASSRTGSRGTEAFF. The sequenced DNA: TGTGCCAGCAGCAGAACGGGTTCCAGGGGTACTGAAGCTTTCTTT.